These T cell receptor beta chains were read from a single sample in a study of T cell clones after liver transplantation. Profiling relied on immunoSEQ multiplex PCR, and the TCRdb table lists in-frame clones only, not all of them. The table has tens of thousands of clones, 80% seen once. The source material was CD4+ T cells from blood, sampled 12 months after liver transplant. The receptors originated from a human patient who received a liver transplant. Some of the T cells might come from the graft donor. Each CDR3 is given with its conserved first and last residue. Fields, in order: V gene, J gene, CDR3 length, CDR3 protein.

TRBV7-2	TRBJ2-5	12	CASSFRQETQYF
TRBV13	TRBJ2-1	14	CASKRGGVYNEQFF
TRBV7-6	TRBJ2-1	16	CASSYSSGPLGNEQFF
TRBV27	TRBJ1-3	16	CASRAGTGKTGNTIYF
TRBV5-1	TRBJ1-1	17	CASSLARGKVMNTEAFF
TRBV28	TRBJ2-1	14	CASTWRVWGNEQFF
TRBV18	TRBJ2-6	15	CASSLGQAWANVLTF
TRBV27	TRBJ1-2	16	CASSLQGGGFFYGYTF
TRBV5-1	TRBJ2-4	15	CASSEGQGARNIQYF
TRBV5-1	TRBJ1-4	16	CASSPGSGNANEKLFF
TRBV2	TRBJ1-5	14	CASRKGEGNQPQHF
TRBV28	TRBJ1-1	15	CASSQAGTGYTEAFF
TRBV19	TRBJ2-7	15	CASSIARGGSYEQYF
TRBV28	TRBJ1-2	13	CASSSQGRDGYTF
TRBV28	TRBJ1-1	12	CASSRTGSSAFF
TRBV28	TRBJ1-1	15	CASSTQGLGDTEAFF
TRBV7-8	TRBJ1-1	14	CASSPQAGNTEAFF
TRBV30	TRBJ2-1	16	CAWSSPGPVTIDEQFF
TRBV7-9	TRBJ1-2	13	CASSSGLMDGYTF
TRBV7-9	TRBJ1-1	13	CASSSRTGTEAFF
TRBV7-8	TRBJ1-3	15	CASSPRGRAFNTIYF
TRBV5-1	TRBJ2-1	14	CASSSIAAGGEQFF
TRBV28	TRBJ1-3	15	CASTLPGADGNTIYF
TRBV5-6	TRBJ1-1	14	CASSLDRPGTEAFF
TRBV9	TRBJ2-1	15	CASSVSGREVVEQFF
TRBV10-1	TRBJ2-7	13	CASSGDPRTEQYF
TRBV28	TRBJ1-5	16	CASSFTGRGSNQPQHF
TRBV9	TRBJ2-1	15	CASSASGQLGNEQFF
TRBV4-3	TRBJ1-4	15	CASSHSGGTSEKLFF
TRBV7-9	TRBJ2-7	13	CASSGGRAYEQYF
TRBV27	TRBJ1-2	17	CASSRSRDSRANYGYTF
TRBV7-7	TRBJ2-4	19	CASSLRDGRVLLAKNIQYF
TRBV5-1	TRBJ1-3	13	CASSLYSGNTIYF
TRBV7-8	TRBJ1-4	16	CASSLRAGRSGEKLFF
TRBV5-1	TRBJ1-2	15	CASSLDGRSQNGYTF
TRBV5-6	TRBJ2-7	14	CASSLRVSSYEQYF
TRBV28	TRBJ2-6	14	CASSSGNGANVLTF
TRBV6-5	TRBJ2-7	13	CASSDRQGYEQYF
TRBV18	TRBJ1-2	14	CASSRTGERYGYTF
TRBV18	TRBJ2-7	14	CASSPGLANYEQYF
TRBV2	TRBJ1-4	12	CASKGDYEKLFF
TRBV10-3	TRBJ2-7	16	CAISEGRAGGRREQYF
TRBV21-1	TRBJ2-6	17	CASNTDRALSGANVLTF
TRBV19	TRBJ2-6	16	CASSPPRGSGANVLTF
TRBV28	TRBJ2-3	12	CASSLRRDTQYF
TRBV28	TRBJ1-5	15	CASSLGGVGNQPQHF
TRBV2	TRBJ1-1	13	CASIRILNTEAFF
TRBV7-2	TRBJ2-1	14	CASSRAPRVTEQFF
TRBV6-1	TRBJ2-2	14	CASSELTHTGELFF
TRBV28	TRBJ1-2	15	CASSLAHAENYGYTF
TRBV4-1	TRBJ1-4	17	CASSQDPGGTSNEKLFF
TRBV28	TRBJ2-3	15	CASSLSGGITDTQYF
TRBV4-1	TRBJ2-1	15	CASSQLAGVGNEQFF
TRBV25-1	TRBJ1-5	17	CASSEQYYREGNQPQHF
TRBV5-1	TRBJ2-1	17	CASSTGTSGSRKNEQFF